These 25 T cell receptor beta chains were sequenced from one sample in a study of T-cell reconstitution after alpha-beta-depleted transplantation in children. A library of TCRbeta sequences, prepared with unique molecular identifiers, was generated. TCRdb re-called the PCR reads with MiXCR, one entry per CDR3 protein. This table has a few hundred thousand distinct CDR3 sequences, roughly 20% appearing once. Sequences were derived from PBMCs from the stem cell graft donor, sampled from the stem cell graft. The receptors come from a human donor who donated a stem cell graft to a child with acute myeloid leukemia.

This clonotype was counted at least ten times. The J gene is TRBJ2-7, the V gene TRBV3-1; the match to TRBD2 covers 7 bases. The junction had 3 bases not matched to a gene; V was cut back by 4 bases and J by 3 bases. This CDR3 is 13 amino acids long. Germline V gene sequence: CDR1 LGHDT, CDR2 YNNKEL (reference sequence). The CDR3 DNA reads as TGTGCCAGCAGCCCCCGGACTAGCTACGAGCAGTACTTC. It is translated as CASSPRTSYEQYF.

This chain connects TRBV12-3 or TRBV12-4 to TRBJ1-2; D gene ambiguous. The CDR3 consists of 16 residues. V shed 6 bases and J shed 4 bases, with 21 bases lying between them. CDR3 in amino acids: CASSRLSNTGLYGYTF. In DNA form, the CDR3 reads TGTGCCAGCAGCCGTTTGTCCAATACCGGGCTCTATGGCTACACCTTC.

This sequence joins TRBV20-1 and TRBJ1-3; D is unresolved. CDR1 is DFQATT and CDR2 is SNEGSKA in the germline V gene (reference sequence). Trimming removed 1 base at V and 0 bases at J, with 4 bases between. The CDR3 is 13 amino acids. Here the CDR3 reads CSARGFSGNTIYF. The CDR3 DNA reads as TGCAGTGCTAGAGGGTTCTCTGGAAACACCATATATTTT.

The chain has TRBV10-3 and TRBJ2-2, with 10 bases aligning to TRBD2. The V segment lost 6 bases and the J segment 6 bases; nucleotides outside the gene matches: 7. This CDR3 is built from 15 residues. The V gene's germline CDR1 is ENHRY and CDR2 SYGVKD. The CDR3 nucleotides read TGTGCCATCAGCCTTTCTAGCGGGAGTGCCGGGGAGCTGTTTTTT. This gives the protein CAISLSSGSAGELFF.

There are a few counts of this clonotype. V gene TRBV2 combines with J gene TRBJ1-3, with a weak D call TRBD1 (5 bases). CDR3 length: 12 residues. Germline-derived CDR1 and CDR2 are SNHLY and FYNNEI. V gave up 5 bases and J gave up 9 bases, with 11 bases separating them. CDR3 bases: TGTGCCAGCAGTCAGGAGAGGGGCACCATATATTTT. Amino acid sequence: CASSQERGTIYF.

This clonotype was seen many times. The chain has TRBV24-1 and TRBJ2-7; 8 bases are shared with TRBD1. The CDR3 length is 15 residues. J gave up 0 bases and V 4 bases, and 4 bases lay outside the gene matches. Germline CDR1 reads KGHDR; CDR2 reads SFDVKD. CDR3 nucleotide sequence: TGTGCCACCAGTGACGGACAGGGAGTCTCCTACGAGCAGTACTTC. The encoded protein is CATSDGQGVSYEQYF.

The V gene is TRBV29-1, the J gene TRBJ2-7; maybe TRBD2 (5 bases). The CDR3 sequence is 13 residues long. The ends were cut back, 4 bases at V and 2 bases at J, with 12 bases in the middle. Germline V gene lookup returns CDR1 SQVTM and CDR2 ANQGSEA. The CDR3 is CSVGPSRAYEQYF. CDR3 nucleotide sequence: TGCAGCGTTGGTCCGTCGCGGGCCTACGAGCAGTACTTC.

This clonotype came up many times. This chain connects TRBV20-1 to TRBJ2-1, with 10 bases identical to TRBD2. The CDR3 totals 13 residues. The V gene's germline CDR1 is DFQATT and CDR2 SNEGSKA (reference sequence). J lost 9 bases, V lost 5 bases, and 7 bases had no gene match. The CDR3 loop reads CSAGRLAGGEQFF. In DNA, the CDR3 is TGCAGTGCTGGAAGACTAGCGGGCGGTGAGCAGTTCTTC.

The chain joins TRBV7-6 to TRBJ2-2; no clear D. CDR3 length equals 14 residues. Germline lookup yields CDR1 SGHVS and CDR2 FNYEAQ. Trimming removed 1 base from V and 3 bases from J, with 6 bases in between. The chain's CDR3 is CASSLVPDTGELFF. The CDR3 DNA reads as TGTGCCAGCAGCTTAGTCCCAGACACCGGGGAGCTGTTTTTT.

The CDR3 DNA reads as TGTGCCAGCAGTTCCCCAGGGGCCCTCTATGGCTACACCTTC. Translating gives CASSSPGALYGYTF. The chain carries TRBV27 and TRBJ1-2; possible D gene TRBD1, 6 bases. V lost 4 bases and J lost 4, with 13 bases in between. This CDR3 spans 14 amino acids. From germline, CDR1 is MNHEY and CDR2 SMNVEV (reference sequence).

Comment on this clonotype: In this CDR3 the conserved last residue, phenylalanine or tryptophan, is missing, so a read error is likely. The chain employs TRBV20-1 and TRBJ2-7, with D possibly called TRBD1 or TRBD2 (5 bases each). The CDR3 is made up of 12 amino acids. Germline V gives CDR1 DFQATT, CDR2 SNEGSKA (reference sequence). Trimming left V 4 bases short and J 0 bases short, with 7 bases between. The CDR3 DNA reads as TGCAGTGCTACGGGGACCTCCTACGAGCAGTACTGC. It encodes CSATGTSYEQYC.

The chain carries TRBV28 and TRBJ2-5; D unresolved. CDR1 is MDHEN, CDR2 SYDVKM, per germline. The CDR3 runs 15 residues. V dropped 3 bases and J dropped 2 bases, with 13 bases sitting between them. The CDR3 protein is CASSLSYGSQETQYF. The CDR3 nucleotides read TGTGCCAGCAGTTTGAGCTATGGCAGTCAAGAGACCCAGTACTTC.

The sample holds a few counts of this clonotype. V is TRBV7-9 and J is TRBJ1-4, with a possible D match to TRBD1 (5 bases). Germline CDR1 SEHNR, CDR2 FQNEAQ (reference sequence). The CDR3 consists of 14 residues. Between the trimmed V and J ends, which lost 5 bases and 8 bases, there was a span of 15 bases. The CDR3 is CASSLGGDEEKLFF. The CDR3 DNA follows: TGTGCCAGCAGCCTTGGGGGGGATGAAGAAAAACTGTTTTTT.

A few counts support this clonotype. The V gene is TRBV5-1, the J gene TRBJ2-1; no definite D call. V was cut by 0 bases and J by 1 base, with 8 bases left in between. CDR3 length: 15 amino acids. CDR1 and CDR2 from the germline V gene are SGHRS and YFSETQ. Here the CDR3 reads CASSLVAESYNEQFF. The CDR3 DNA sequence: TGCGCCAGCAGCTTGGTGGCCGAGTCCTACAATGAGCAGTTCTTC.

This clonotype appeared many times. The gene calls are TRBV12-3 or TRBV12-4 and TRBJ2-5, with 13 positions matching TRBD2. The CDR3 length is 17 residues. After removal of 3 bases from V and 5 bases from J, the junction contained 9 bases not matched to a gene. CDR3 amino acids: CASSFERLAGGGETQYF. The DNA of the CDR3 is TGTGCCAGCAGTTTCGAGAGACTAGCGGGAGGAGGTGAGACCCAGTACTTC.

V and J are TRBV12-3 or TRBV12-4 and TRBJ2-1, with D perhaps TRBD2 (6 bases). The CDR3 covers 15 residues. The V end was cut by 6 bases, the J end by 8 bases, with 20 bases between. CDR3 sequence reads: CASRAGIIYGDEQFF. CDR3 nucleotide sequence: TGTGCCAGCAGGGCGGGGATTATTTACGGCGATGAGCAGTTCTTC.

This chain connects TRBV12-3 or TRBV12-4 to TRBJ2-1, with TRBD2 as a possible D gene (5 bases). V was clipped by 5 bases and J by 1 base, with 18 bases between them. The CDR3 loop spans 17 amino acids. The CDR3 sequence: CASSPRGLGRSYNEQFF. CDR3 DNA: TGTGCCAGCAGTCCCCGGGGTTTAGGCAGATCCTACAATGAGCAGTTCTTC.

This clonotype turned up a few times. The rearrangement uses TRBV25-1 and TRBJ2-7; D gene uncertain. Germline CDR1 MGHDK, CDR2 SYGVNS. Trimming removed 8 bases from V and 2 bases from J, with 13 bases in between. The CDR3 covers 13 residues. CDR3 in amino acids: CASGGHSTYEQYF. The DNA of the CDR3 is TGTGCCAGCGGCGGTCATAGTACCTACGAGCAGTACTTC.

This clonotype appeared a few times. The rearrangement joins TRBV20-1 to TRBJ2-1; the D is unclear. CDR1 DFQATT and CDR2 SNEGSKA come from the germline V gene (reference sequence). V lost 1 base, J lost 0 bases, and 19 bases lay in between. This CDR3 is built from 18 residues. This chain's CDR3 is CSARGDSNGSFSYNEQFF. In DNA, the CDR3 is TGCAGTGCTAGAGGGGATAGCAACGGGTCCTTCTCCTACAATGAGCAGTTCTTC.

This clonotype was detected ten times or more. The V call is TRBV20-1, the J call TRBJ1-2, with D perhaps matching TRBD1 (5 bases). With 6 bases removed from V and 3 bases from J, the gap between germline ends came to 14 bases. This CDR3 comprises 13 residues. CDR1 and CDR2 from the germline V gene are DFQATT and SNEGSKA (reference sequence). CDR3 sequence (DNA): TGCAGTGCCGACATAGGGGTCGACTATGGCTACACCTTC. Its protein is CSADIGVDYGYTF.

The chain uses TRBV27 and TRBJ2-3; 9 bases match TRBD2. The V and J ends lost 2 bases and 1 base, in that order; junction bases with no gene match: 10. Germline V lookup: CDR1 MNHEY, CDR2 SMNVEV (reference sequence). This CDR3 region has 18 residues. The chain's CDR3 is CASSLSGGRGMGTDTQYF. CDR3 bases: TGTGCCAGCAGTTTAAGTGGCGGGAGGGGAATGGGCACAGATACGCAGTATTTT.

This clonotype was seen a few times. The rearrangement links TRBV12-3 or TRBV12-4 to TRBJ2-2; D not certain. This CDR3 is built from 16 residues. Trimming cost V 6 bases and J 6 bases, with 20 bases left between them. CDR3 protein: CASSLRVASASGELFF. In nucleotides, the CDR3 is TGTGCCAGCAGCTTACGGGTAGCATCAGCCTCCGGGGAGCTGTTTTTT.

This chain uses TRBV7-9 with TRBJ2-7; tentative D call: TRBD1 (6 bases). The CDR3 is made up of 16 amino acids. The V end was cut by 1 base, the J end by 3 bases, with 16 bases between. Germline values: CDR1 SEHNR, CDR2 FQNEAQ (reference sequence). CDR3 loop: CASSLGSGQMLYEQYF. The CDR3 nucleotides read TGTGCCAGCAGCTTAGGTTCAGGACAGATGCTCTACGAGCAGTACTTC.

Many counts were recorded for this clonotype. V gene TRBV20-1 combines with J gene TRBJ2-2; D possibly corresponds to TRBD2 (6 bases). There are 18 residues in the CDR3. Trimming took 0 bases from V and 4 from J, leaving 21 bases between them. Germline loops: CDR1 DFQATT, CDR2 SNEGSKA (reference sequence). CDR3 protein: CSARDPPLSGLGTGELFF. Written as DNA, the CDR3 is TGCAGTGCTAGAGATCCCCCCCTTAGCGGTCTTGGCACCGGGGAGCTGTTTTTT.

This clonotype was observed at least ten times. The genes are TRBV29-1 and TRBJ2-2, with D possibly being TRBD1 (5 bases). CDR1 is SQVTM and CDR2 is ANQGSEA in the germline V gene. V was shortened by 3 bases and J by 3 bases, with 11 bases between the two germline ends. CDR3 length: 14 amino acids. The CDR3 sequence is CSVDPGPYTGELFF. For the CDR3, the DNA is TGCAGCGTTGATCCAGGGCCCTACACCGGGGAGCTGTTTTTT.